This T cell receptor beta chain was documented in a study of regulatory T cells in long-lasting Graves disease. Germline CDR1 and CDR2: MNHNS and SASEGT. V gave up 6 bases and J gave up 4 bases, with 11 bases separating them. This CDR3 comprises 13 residues. In building TCR beta libraries, iRepertoire HTBI primers were used together with Arm-PCR of CDR3 regions. In TCRdb, the multiplex PCR reads were re-called with MiXCR into one record per CDR3 protein. This table holds approximately 470,000 distinct CDR3 sequences, around 15% found once. Indicated time point: newly diagnosed GD, antithyroid drugs for less than 3 months. PBMC-extracted RNA yielded the TCR library. Criteria from the American Thyroid Association guidelines were applied to diagnose Graves' disease. This clonotype has a handful of counts. These data were likewise used in another study, on T cells in Graves' hyperthyroidism and ophthalmopathy. From that report: The HTBI primer set drove a first-round RT-PCR of the TCR CDR3.

The TCR sequence derives from a man aged 35-49 years with Graves disease. The sample consisted of peripheral blood mononuclear cells (PBMCs), taken at new diagnosis, from a patient treated with antithyroid drugs. The rearrangement uses TRBV6-1 and TRBJ2-3; either TRBD1 or TRBD2 may fit D (5 bases each). CDR3 amino acids: CASSDQGPDTQYF. The CDR3 DNA is TGTGCCAGCAGCGATCAGGGACCAGATACGCAGTATTTT.